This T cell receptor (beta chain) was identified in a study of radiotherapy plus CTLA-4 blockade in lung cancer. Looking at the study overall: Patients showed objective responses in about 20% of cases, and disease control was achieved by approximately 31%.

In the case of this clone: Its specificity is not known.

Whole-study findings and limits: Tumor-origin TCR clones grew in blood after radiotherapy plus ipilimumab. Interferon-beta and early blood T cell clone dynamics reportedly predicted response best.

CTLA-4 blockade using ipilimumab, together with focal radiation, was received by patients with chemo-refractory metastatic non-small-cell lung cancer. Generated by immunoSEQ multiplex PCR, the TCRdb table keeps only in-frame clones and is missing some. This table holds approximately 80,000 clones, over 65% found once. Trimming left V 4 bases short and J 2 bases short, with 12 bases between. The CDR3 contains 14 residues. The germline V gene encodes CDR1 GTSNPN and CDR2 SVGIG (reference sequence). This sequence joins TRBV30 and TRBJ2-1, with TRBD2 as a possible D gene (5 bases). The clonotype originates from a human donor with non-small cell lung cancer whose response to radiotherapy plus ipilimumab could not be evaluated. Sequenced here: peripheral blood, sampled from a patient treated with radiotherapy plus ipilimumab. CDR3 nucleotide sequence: TGTGCCTGGATTGAAGGGAGCCCCTACAATGAGCAGTTCTTC. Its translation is CAWIEGSPYNEQFF.